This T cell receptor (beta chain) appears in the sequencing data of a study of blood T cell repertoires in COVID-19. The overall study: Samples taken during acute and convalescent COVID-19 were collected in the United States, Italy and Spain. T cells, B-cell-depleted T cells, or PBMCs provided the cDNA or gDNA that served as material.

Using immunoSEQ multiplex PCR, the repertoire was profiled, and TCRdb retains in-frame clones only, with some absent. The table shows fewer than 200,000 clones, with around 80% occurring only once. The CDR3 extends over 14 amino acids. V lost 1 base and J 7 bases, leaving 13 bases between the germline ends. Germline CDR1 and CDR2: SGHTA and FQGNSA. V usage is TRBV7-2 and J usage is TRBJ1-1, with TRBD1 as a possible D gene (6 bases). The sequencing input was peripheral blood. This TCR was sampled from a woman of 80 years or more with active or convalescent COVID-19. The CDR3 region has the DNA TGTGCCAGCAGCTTAGACCAGGGGATTGGTGAAGCTTTCTTT. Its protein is CASSLDQGIGEAFF.